This is a list of T cell receptor beta chains from one sample in a study of blood T cell repertoires in COVID-19. The repertoire was sequenced with immunoSEQ multiplex PCR; TCRdb's copy has only in-frame clones and lacks some. The sample includes approximately 200,000 clones, roughly nine tenths of them seen just once. The sequencing sample was made of peripheral blood. The origin of the receptors is a woman aged 25 to 39 with active or convalescent COVID-19. Each CDR3 is given with its conserved first and last residue. The D gene is left open where the match is weak. Part of the rows lack a size; the others show once, few, many or a class for expanded clones.

TRBV11-2	TRBJ1-2	NA	NA	TGTGCCAGCAGCTTAGACCGCAGAACCTATGGCTACACCTTC	CASSLDRRTYGYTF
TRBV12-5	TRBJ2-2	few	NA	TGTGCTAGTGGTTTGAAGCCCACCGGGGAGCTGTTTTTT	CASGLKPTGELFF
TRBV19	TRBJ1-6	NA	TRBD1	TGTGCCAGTAGTACGACAGGGGTGGGTTCACCCCTCCACTTT	CASSTTGVGSPLHF
TRBV7-2	TRBJ2-2	NA	NA	TGTGCCAGCAGCTTAACGCCCTCGCCCAGGTCGAACACCGGGGAGCTGTTTTTT	CASSLTPSPRSNTGELFF
TRBV18	TRBJ1-4	NA	NA	TGTGCCAGCTCACCAGGACAGAATCTTAATGAAAAACTGTTTTTT	CASSPGQNLNEKLFF
TRBV6-1	TRBJ2-7	NA	TRBD1	TGTGCCAGCAGACCAGGGACAGGGGCAACCTACGAGCAGTACTTC	CASRPGTGATYEQYF
TRBV5-1	TRBJ2-7	once	TRBD1	TGCGCCAGCAGCTTGGTGCCCGGGACAGGACCCTACGAGCAGTACTTC	CASSLVPGTGPYEQYF
TRBV19	TRBJ2-1	NA	TRBD1	TGTGCCAGTATGGGGGACAGCTACAATGAGCAGTTCTTC	CASMGDSYNEQFF
TRBV6-5	TRBJ1-2	NA	NA	TGTGCCAGCAGTCTTGGGGGGAACTGGGGCTACACCTTC	CASSLGGNWGYTF
TRBV3-1/TRBV3-2	TRBJ1-6	NA	NA	TGTGCCAGCACTTCGGGGGCCTATAATTCACCCCTCCACTTT	CASTSGAYNSPLHF
TRBV27	TRBJ2-3	NA	NA	TGTGCCAGCAGTCCAACCACAGCCACAGATACGCAGTATTTT	CASSPTTATDTQYF
TRBV24-1	TRBJ2-3	once	TRBD2	TGTGCCACCAGTGTGAGCGGGGGAGGCACAGATACGCAGTATTTT	CATSVSGGGTDTQYF